This T cell receptor beta chain was identified during a study of blood T cells in healthy people across ages (dated by TCRdb to between 2014 and 2017). About the study as a whole: In model experiments, template switching captured about one uniquely barcoded TCR beta cDNA molecule for every two T cells. To avoid experimental bias, donors of different ages were randomly spread across the sequencing lanes. The study analyzed two additional independent replicas of 1 million unique cDNA reads from the same blood draw for two donors, one aged 18 to 30 and one aged 80 or older. The donors were split into four age groups: young (average 16 years), middle-aged (around 40), aged (approximately 60) and long-lived (approximately 89). Using deep sequencing normalized with unique cDNA molecular identifiers, the study measured how TCR beta repertoire diversity changes with age. Findings and caveats that apply to the study as a whole: Because the CMV infection status of the donors was unknown, age-related changes in expanded clonotypes may potentially have been confounded. As age increased, observed TCR beta diversity per million T cells dropped in a roughly linear way, and a significant reduction was already evident by age 40. Observed TCR beta diversity correlated strongly with the percentage of naive T cells measured by flow cytometry. Total diversity estimates from one million sequenced T cells were considered lower bounds and underestimates. The long-lived group showed more naive CD4+ T cells, fewer expanded clones and increased TCR diversity than the aged group, suggesting age selection. Conclusive comparison of naive and antigen-experienced compartments was prevented by the profiling of bulk unsorted PBMCs.

Libraries were constructed by 5' RACE. The run used an Illumina HiSeq 2500. The second PCR ran for about 7 to 11 cycles and used a J-beta primer mix along with a sample-barcoded 5' primer. Each TCR beta cDNA molecule received a unique molecular identifier from a template-switch 5' adaptor carrying 12 random nucleotides. At least 2.5 million CDR3-containing paired-end reads were obtained from each sample. The Mint cDNA synthesis kit, primed by a TRBC-specific oligonucleotide, was used to synthesize first-strand cDNA from all RNA. All cDNA was treated with uracil-DNA glycosylase and then went through a first 18-cycle PCR with the universal primers M1SS and BC2_uni_R. In the source study's methods: For normalization, 1 million high-quality reads, each with a distinct molecular identifier, were randomly selected from each sample. Reads sharing molecular identifiers were discarded rather than binned into consensus sequences. MiTCR, set to a Q25 quality threshold and the strictest error-elimination algorithm, was used for CDR3 identification, clonotype clustering and error correction. A nonparametric unseen species model using Euler transformation provided a lower-bound estimate of total TCR beta diversity. The public reads were reprocessed in TCRdb via fastp at Q25 and MiXCR, keeping in-frame beta chains. Rows with one shared CDR3 protein collapse into an entry with the most common genes and DNA. The V and J calls were determined by TCRdb, not by the authors. This sample holds about 730,000 distinct CDR3 sequences; roughly 41% were observed only once. In total, the top ten clones hold less than 25% of the sample.

Donors were under 40 systemically healthy Caucasian individuals from Russia aged roughly 6 to 90 years. Each donor gave roughly 9 milliliters of peripheral blood, drawn into EDTA-treated Vacutainer tubes. PBMCs were isolated by Ficoll-Paque density-gradient centrifugation, with at least 6 million obtained per sample. Total RNA, at least 5 micrograms per sample, was extracted from PBMCs with Trizol reagent. The percentages of naive CD45RAhigh/CD27high T cells were determined by flow cytometry on a PBMC aliquot from every donor. CDR1 and CDR2 (LNHNV, YYDKDF) derive from the germline V gene (reference sequence). The CDR3 has 19 amino acids, counting the end cysteine and phenylalanine. The read is trimmed to its CDR3 DNA, 57 bases read in frame from base 1. V is cut by 0 bases and J by 0 bases, and the space between the germline ends is 19 bases. For this clonotype: The clone's antigen remains unknown. No base qualities exist here, and no much larger clone lies one base off it.

The receptor comes from an older woman in good health. The source material was blood. The receptor chain draws on TRBV15 and TRBJ2-3; the D gene is possibly TRBD1 or TRBD2, with 6 bases matching each. The bases are TGTGCCACCAGCAGAGATGTGACGGGGGCTTCTTCTAGCACAGATACGCAGTATTTT. This translates into CATSRDVTGASSSTDTQYF.